The rows below give T cell receptor beta chains drawn from one sample of a study of blood T cell repertoires in COVID-19. The repertoire was sequenced with immunoSEQ multiplex PCR; TCRdb's copy has only in-frame clones and lacks some. The data contain roughly 260,000 clones, roughly 86% of them singletons. The specimen was peripheral blood. The receptors come from a woman in her forties or fifties with acute or convalescent COVID-19. The conserved cysteine and the conserved F or W are not part of the CDR3 here. A D gene is named only where the DNA matches it firmly. Only part of the rows carry a size: once, few, many, or a class if the clone is expanded.

D gene	clone size	V gene	J gene	CDR3 protein
NA	NA	TRBV27	TRBJ1-5	ASSLSRGAVQPQH
NA	NA	TRBV28	TRBJ2-7	ASIPRGSHSSYEQY
NA	NA	TRBV6-2/TRBV6-3	TRBJ2-1	ASSHGGLYEQF
TRBD2	NA	TRBV27	TRBJ2-7	ASRGLAGADEQY
NA	NA	TRBV5-1	TRBJ2-1	ASGQVSYNEQF
NA	NA	TRBV5-4	TRBJ2-6	ASRLSGSGANVLT
NA	NA	TRBV19	TRBJ2-7	ASSSTRTEYYEQY
NA	few	TRBV21-1	TRBJ1-5	ASSERRQGIYQPQH
NA	NA	TRBV29-1	TRBJ2-3	SVVPDSPSTDTQY
NA	once	TRBV4-2	TRBJ2-7	ASSQDLANEQY
NA	NA	TRBV12-3/TRBV12-4	TRBJ1-5	ASGGGDNQPQH
NA	NA	TRBV11-3	TRBJ1-1	ASSLAGWSEAF
TRBD1	NA	TRBV4-1	TRBJ2-7	ASSQDLGQGRSYEQY
NA	once	TRBV4-2	TRBJ2-7	ASSQERSSYEQY
TRBD1	NA	TRBV3-1/TRBV3-2	TRBJ1-3	ASSLHVPGQGILNTIY
TRBD1	NA	TRBV15	TRBJ2-7	ATSKRTGMYEQY
TRBD1	NA	TRBV13	TRBJ1-2	ASSLRRDRVRYYGYT
NA	NA	TRBV5-4	TRBJ1-4	ASSITGLPEKLF
NA	NA	TRBV5-1	TRBJ1-5	ASSLAGWSNQPQH